The 17 T cell receptor beta chains below were found in one sample sequenced in a study of tumor-infiltrating lymphocytes in primary liver carcinoma. Total RNA and DNA came together from approximately 20-30 mg of bulk tissue without cell sorting. A constant-region primer primed TCR beta cDNA synthesis from 450 to 550 ng of total RNA. Amplification in three nested multiplex PCR rounds with slightly modified ARM-PCR gave rise to TCR beta libraries. Rounds one and two of PCR, each of about 10 cycles, were primed with TRBV1-TRBV30 forward primers and a C-beta reverse primer. Each CDR3 protein is one row after TCRdb ran MiXCR on the multiplex PCR reads. This sample has approximately 110,000 distinct CDR3 sequences, with 64% found just once. The specimen sequenced was liver tumor tissue from sampling region 3. Subset: tumor region T3, left-lateral pole. The source of these receptors is a woman aged 55-69 years with primary liver carcinoma and hepatitis B virus infection.

As to this clonotype: This likely comes from a read error, as the CDR3 has no conserved phenylalanine or tryptophan at its end. The V call is TRBV5-1, the J call TRBJ2-3; D gene ambiguous. Germline CDR1 and CDR2: SGHRS and YFSETQ. The CDR3 covers 11 residues. V lost 3 bases, J lost 6 bases, and 5 bases lay in between. CDR3 sequence (DNA): TGCGCCAGCAGCTACACTGATACGCAGTATTCT. Protein: CASSYTDTQYS.

The chain combines TRBV7-9 with TRBJ2-1; 7 bases align to TRBD1. The germline gives CDR1 SEHNR, CDR2 FQNEAQ (reference sequence). This CDR3 has 12 amino acids. The V gene end was trimmed by 10 bases and the J gene end by 10 bases; junction bases not matched to a gene: 10. CDR3 sequence: CAIYRGTGEQFF. The CDR3 bases are TGTGCCATTTACAGGGGCACCGGGGAGCAGTTCTTC.

This clonotype was recorded only once. V gene TRBV4-2 combines with J gene TRBJ1-1; 9 bases are a match to TRBD1. CDR1 and CDR2 from the germline V gene are LGHNA and YNFKEQ. CDR3 length equals 17 residues. The CDR3 sequence: CVSSQESTGTGRTEAFF. The DNA of the CDR3 is TGTGTAAGCAGCCAAGAATCGACGGGGACAGGGCGGACTGAAGCTTTCTTT.

To note about this clonotype: It is likely a read error, because the conserved phenylalanine at the end of the CDR3 is missing. The chain employs TRBV5-6 and TRBJ2-1, with TRBD2 matching over 10 bases. CDR1 is SGHDT and CDR2 is YYEEEE in the germline V gene. This CDR3 comprises 14 residues. CDR3 sequence: CATSLRVAGGEQFS. In DNA form, the CDR3 reads TGTGCCACCAGCTTGAGGGTAGCGGGGGGAGAGCAGTTCTCC.

In this sample, this clonotype turned up once. This CDR3 is missing its conserved last phenylalanine or tryptophan, likely due to a read error. The genes are TRBV11-3 and TRBJ2-1; D ambiguous. The CDR3 extends over 13 amino acids. Germline V gene lookup returns CDR1 SGHNT and CDR2 YENEEA. V was trimmed by 1 base and J by 4 bases, leaving 5 bases between them. CDR3 coding DNA: TGTGCCAGCAGCTTAGGAGCTTACAATGAGCAGTTCTCA. It encodes CASSLGAYNEQFS.

This clonotype appeared many times. This chain uses TRBV12-3 or TRBV12-4 with TRBJ2-1, with 8 bases identical to TRBD2. V lost 4 bases, J lost 3 bases, and 5 bases stayed unmatched. The CDR3 runs 15 residues. CDR3 sequence (DNA): TGTGCCAGCAGTTATGTACTAGCGGACTACAATGAGCAGTTCTTC. It is translated as CASSYVLADYNEQFF.

The chain employs TRBV7-9 and TRBJ2-3; D is possibly TRBD1 (6 bases). This CDR3 spans 15 amino acids. Germline V CDR1 and CDR2: SEHNR, FQNEAQ (reference sequence). With 4 bases removed from V and 12 bases from J, the gap between germline ends came to 23 bases. The CDR3 DNA sequence: TGTGCCAGCAGCTCCGGACAGCCGAGCACAGATATTCAGTATTTT. Its protein is CASSSGQPSTDIQYF. Variable domain in full (rest from reference TRBV7-9 and TRBJ2-3): DTGVSQNPRHKITKRGQNVTFRCDPISEHNRLYWYRQTLGQGPEFLTYFQNEAQLEKSRLLSDRFSAERPKGSFSTLEIQRTEQGDSAMYLCASSSGQPSTDIQYFGPGTRLTVL.

In regard to this clonotype: One junction end disagrees with the germline gene, perhaps due to a read error. The CDR3 nucleotides are TGTGCCAGCGGCCCGAACCCGGGAGCGGCCTACAAGCAGTACTTC. Translated, it gives CASGPNPGAAYKQYF. The V gene is TRBV11-3, the J gene TRBJ2-7; maybe TRBD2 (6 bases). Germline CDR1 is SGHNT and CDR2 is YENEEA. CDR3 length: 15 amino acids.

The V call is TRBV2, the J call TRBJ2-3; no firm D call. Deletions cut 2 bases from V and 0 bases from J, with 3 bases between. Germline CDR1 is SNHLY and CDR2 is FYNNEI. The length of the CDR3 is 13 residues. CDR3: CASSEPSTDTQYF. Written as DNA, the CDR3 is TGTGCCAGCAGTGAACCCAGCACAGATACGCAGTATTTT. The whole variable domain, filled in from reference TRBV2 and TRBJ2-3, reads EPEVTQTPSHQVTQMGQEVILRCVPISNHLYFYWYRQILGQKVEFLVSFYNNEISEKSEIFDDQFSVERPDGSNFTLKIRSTKLEDSAMYFCASSEPSTDTQYFGPGTRLTVL.

V is TRBV15 and J is TRBJ2-7, with D unresolved. The length of the CDR3 is 14 residues. Germline V gives CDR1 LNHNV, CDR2 YYDKDF (reference sequence). V dropped 3 bases and J dropped 6 bases, with 15 bases sitting between them. The CDR3 is CATSSPLKGSEQYF. The CDR3 nucleotides are TGTGCCACCAGCAGCCCCCTGAAGGGTAGCGAGCAGTACTTC.

This clonotype was observed once. A junction end diverges from the germline sequence, so it may reflect a read error. The chain combines TRBV12-3 or TRBV12-4 with TRBJ2-6, with a weak D call TRBD1 (6 bases). The CDR3 is made up of 15 amino acids. The CDR3: CASSWTVSGTNVLAF. The CDR3 DNA is TGTGCCAGCAGTTGGACAGTCTCTGGGACCAACGTCCTGGCTTTC.

Worth noting for this clonotype: Since no conserved phenylalanine or tryptophan closes the CDR3, a read error is the likely cause. This CDR3 reads CASSRDFGRETQYY. Written as DNA, the CDR3 is TGTGCCAGCAGTAGGGACTTCGGCCGTGAGACCCAGTACTAC. The chain has TRBV12-3 or TRBV12-4 and TRBJ2-5; D perhaps matches TRBD2 (6 bases). This CDR3 has 14 residues. Deletions cut 5 bases from V and 5 bases from J, with 15 bases between.

This clonotype has a count of ten or more. V and J are TRBV4-1 and TRBJ2-7, with D unresolved. The germline V gene has CDR1 MGHRA and CDR2 YSYEKL. V dropped 1 base and J dropped 2 bases, with 9 bases sitting between them. This CDR3 is built from 14 residues. CDR3 nucleotide sequence: TGCGCCAGCAGCCAAGTTGGGCAGGCCTACGAGCAGTACTTC. Amino acid sequence: CASSQVGQAYEQYF.

With regard to this clonotype: Compared with germline, one end of the junction differs, possibly owing to a read error. The chain carries TRBV11-3 and TRBJ2-3; maybe TRBD1 (6 bases). Per germline, CDR1 SGHNT and CDR2 YENEEA. CDR3 length: 14 amino acids. The CDR3 DNA sequence: TGTGCCGGCAGCTATCGGACAGCCACAGATACGCAGTATTTT. Translating gives CAGSYRTATDTQYF.

About this clonotype itself: Germline and junction disagree at one end, which may indicate a read error. The chain links TRBV4-1 to TRBJ1-5, with TRBD1 matching over 8 bases. The CDR3 is 15 amino acids. Germline V CDR1 and CDR2: MGHRA, YSYEKL. The DNA for the CDR3 is TGTGCCAGCAGCCAGGTGGACAGGGCGGATCAGGCCCAGCATTTT. Protein: CASSQVDRADQAQHF.

In this sample, this clonotype turned up many times. CDR3 residues: CASKASGSGTGELFF. The CDR3 DNA is TGTGCCAGTAAGGCTAGCGGGTCGGGGACCGGGGAGCTGTTTTTT. The chain uses TRBV19 and TRBJ2-2; 8 nucleotides align to TRBD2. The V gene end was trimmed by 7 bases and the J gene end by 5 bases; junction bases not matched to a gene: 9. Per germline, CDR1 LNHDA and CDR2 SQIVND (reference sequence). This CDR3 region has 15 residues. Based on the CDR3 plus reference TRBV19 and TRBJ2-2, the full variable domain is DGGITQSPKYLFRKEGQNVTLSCEQNLNHDAMYWYRQDPGQGLRLIYYSQIVNDFQKGDIAEGYSVSREKKESFPLTVTSAQKNPTAFYLCASKASGSGTGELFFGEGSRLTVL.

On this clonotype: A much larger clone lies a single base off, so this may be a read error. The chain recombines TRBV10-1 with TRBJ2-1; TRBD2 matches at 11 bases. Germline V lookup: CDR1 WNHNN, CDR2 SYGVQD (reference sequence). The CDR3 loop spans 16 amino acids. The CDR3 sequence is CVSSDPGTSGFNEQFF. The CDR3 nucleotides are TGCGTCAGCAGTGACCCCGGGACTAGCGGCTTTAATGAGCAGTTCTTC.